These T cell receptor beta chains were read from a single sample in a study of CXCR3-negative and CXCR3-positive naive CD8 T cells. TCRdb reworked the 5' RACE reads into one entry per CDR3 protein, no DNA. This sample's table has tens of thousands of distinct CDR3 sequences. Sequencing was done on a sample of memory CD8+ T cells from blood. The receptor source for this set is a human donor in good health. Some clones in this sample may be carry-over from other donors' samples. Both conserved end residues are part of each CDR3.

TRBV7-9	TRBJ2-7	CASSSGTAPYEQYF
TRBV28	TRBJ2-7	CASSLWDRVHEQYF
TRBV29-1	TRBJ1-2	CSVETTKNYGYTF
TRBV2	TRBJ1-1	CASSVYLAVLNTEAFF
TRBV4-3	TRBJ2-3	CASSQDFRAPGDTQYF
TRBV20-1	TRBJ2-1	CSARDRSGSATEQFF
TRBV7-6	TRBJ2-3	CASSLTVRTDTQYF
TRBV4-3	TRBJ2-7	CASSQGQGSFYEQYF
TRBV12-3/TRBV12-4	TRBJ2-1	CASSRLVYEQFF
TRBV28	TRBJ2-1	CASSPDNEQFF
TRBV28	TRBJ1-5	CASSTPGPQHF
TRBV29-1	TRBJ2-7	CSATETYEQYF
TRBV4-3	TRBJ2-7	CASSQELGEPYEQYF
TRBV6-6	TRBJ2-1	CASSYSISGAGAYNEQFF
TRBV27	TRBJ1-1	CASSLSGTATEAFF
TRBV4-3	TRBJ2-5	CASSQVPAGGQETQYF
TRBV20-1	TRBJ1-5	CSARVAQPNQPQHF
TRBV4-3	TRBJ1-5	CASSQGEGGQPQHF
TRBV9	TRBJ2-7	CASSVGGQGSYEQYF
TRBV7-8	TRBJ1-1	CASSLAWNTEAFF
TRBV20-1	TRBJ1-1	CSARGDRDFEAFF
TRBV7-9	TRBJ2-3	CASSGATTDTQYF
TRBV7-9	TRBJ1-2	CASSLGKGTNYGYTF
TRBV7-3	TRBJ2-7	CASSFPAGISYEQYF
TRBV7-9	TRBJ1-1	CASSSDTEAFF
TRBV7-9	TRBJ2-7	CASSTGTGDYEQYF
TRBV6-4	TRBJ2-1	CASSPTSGGGQEQFF
TRBV28	TRBJ2-7	CASSLGSTEQYF
TRBV19	TRBJ2-3	CASSIAYPSTDTQYF
TRBV5-1	TRBJ2-5	CASSSGREAIQETQYF
TRBV9	TRBJ2-7	CASSGSLTGEQYF
TRBV5-6	TRBJ2-5	CASSSGTIAGDVQETQYF
TRBV30	TRBJ2-3	CAWTRPGGTLTDTQYF
TRBV6-2/TRBV6-3	TRBJ2-1	CASSYFFPGTSPNEQFF
TRBV29-1	TRBJ2-3	CSVDGTDTQYF
TRBV29-1	TRBJ2-1	CSVGPSGDEQFF
TRBV12-3/TRBV12-4	TRBJ1-1	CASSSRPTFATEAFF
TRBV11-2	TRBJ1-2	CASSPGNLYYGYTF
TRBV20-1	TRBJ2-7	CSARSIQGNSYEQYF
TRBV7-9	TRBJ2-5	CASVGAPQETQYF